The 24 T cell receptor beta chains given below trace back to one sample, sequenced in a study of blood T cell repertoires in COVID-19. Some clones are missing from TCRdb's copy, which holds only in-frame ones; the method was immunoSEQ multiplex PCR. The data show roughly 180,000 clones, just under 85% seen once. Sequenced sample: peripheral blood. The receptor set was obtained from a man aged 40-55 years who had recovered from COVID-19.

The rearrangement uses TRBV19 and TRBJ1-5, with 7 bases lining up with TRBD1. This CDR3 comprises 15 residues. Looked up from germline, CDR1 is LNHDA and CDR2 is SQIVND (reference sequence). The V segment lost 7 bases and the J segment 0 bases; nucleotides outside the gene matches: 6. CDR3 sequence (DNA): TGTGCCAGTAAATCAGGGGGTAGTAGCAATCAGCCCCAGCATTTT. Translating gives CASKSGGSSNQPQHF.

This chain uses TRBV4-3 with TRBJ1-1; tentative D call: TRBD1 (5 bases). The ends were cut back, 5 bases at V and 0 bases at J, with 13 bases in the middle. CDR1 and CDR2 (germline): LGHNA, YSLEER. The CDR3 covers 15 residues. CDR3 loop: CASSNRQTMNTEAFF. The CDR3 DNA sequence: TGCGCCAGCAGCAACCGACAGACCATGAACACTGAAGCTTTCTTT.

Comments on this clone: The sample holds other DNA sequences that translate to the same CDR3. The gene calls are TRBV30 and TRBJ1-1, with 8 bases matching TRBD1. This CDR3 is built from 12 residues. Germline loops: CDR1 GTSNPN, CDR2 SVGIG (reference sequence). The ends lost 5 bases at V and 5 bases at J; junction bases unmatched: 4. CDR3 region: CAWGQGGTEAFF. The CDR3 DNA sequence: TGTGCCTGGGGACAGGGAGGAACTGAAGCTTTCTTT.

J is TRBJ2-1 and V is TRBV7-2; D unresolved. This CDR3 comprises 12 residues. CDR1 and CDR2 (germline): SGHTA, FQGNSA. V lost 4 bases to trimming and J lost 3 bases, with 4 bases between them. The CDR3 DNA reads TGTGCCAGCAGCTCCCTCTACAATGAGCAGTTCTTC. Encoded protein: CASSSLYNEQFF.

The rearrangement uses TRBV19 and TRBJ2-2; 11 nucleotides align to TRBD2. CDR1 is LNHDA and CDR2 is SQIVND in the germline V gene (reference sequence). V lost 3 bases to trimming and J lost 0 bases; unmatched junction nucleotides: 3. This CDR3 contains 17 residues. The CDR3 nucleotides are TGTGCCAGTAGTATGCTAGCGGGGGGCCCGAACACCGGGGAGCTGTTTTTT. Protein sequence: CASSMLAGGPNTGELFF.

This chain uses TRBV3-1 (or the pseudogene TRBV3-2) with TRBJ1-2; TRBD1 aligns across 9 bases. With V trimmed by 4 bases and J by 5 bases, 5 bases remained unmatched. The CDR3 spans 14 residues. CDR1 is LGHDT, CDR2 YNNKEL, per germline (reference sequence). The CDR3 sequence: CASSRRDRVYGYTF. Written as DNA, the CDR3 is TGTGCCAGCAGCCGCCGGGACAGGGTTTATGGCTACACCTTC.

This clone was recorded at least ten times. V usage is TRBV7-8 and J usage is TRBJ1-2; D not certain. The CDR3 has 15 residues. V lost 5 bases and J lost 3, with 16 bases in between. Germline-derived CDR1 and CDR2 are SGHVS and FQNEAQ. CDR3 residues: CASSPRREKDYGYTF. The CDR3 DNA reads TGTGCCAGCAGCCCCCGGCGGGAGAAGGACTATGGCTACACCTTC.

The table lists this clone with a count of one. The rearrangement links TRBV3-1 (or the pseudogene TRBV3-2) to TRBJ1-6; 10 bases agree with TRBD1. Germline values: CDR1 LGHDT, CDR2 YNNKEL (reference sequence). The CDR3 contains 16 residues. With 4 bases clipped from V and 5 bases from J, the junction kept 5 bases outside the gene matches. This CDR3 is CASSPRDRGDNSPLHF. Here the CDR3 DNA reads TGTGCCAGCAGCCCACGGGACAGGGGAGATAATTCACCCCTCCACTTT.

This clone was detected only a few times. This chain joins TRBV7-6 and TRBJ1-2; TRBD1 aligns across 7 bases. Germline CDR1 SGHVS, CDR2 FNYEAQ. V shed 2 bases, J shed 5 bases, and the junction held 11 bases outside the gene matches. The CDR3 sequence is 16 residues long. CDR3 DNA sequence: TGTGCCAGCAGCTTACTCGCTGAAGGGGGCGGTTATGGCTACACCTTC. Its translation is CASSLLAEGGGYGYTF. Using reference TRBV7-6 and TRBJ1-2 for the parts outside the CDR3, the full variable domain is GAGVSQSPRYKVTKRGQDVALRCDPISGHVSLYWYRQALGQGPEFLTYFNYEAQQDKSGLPNDRFSAERPEGSISTLTIQRTEQRDSAMYRCASSLLAEGGGYGYTFGSGTRLTVV.

V gene TRBV10-3 combines with J gene TRBJ2-7; the match to TRBD2 covers 10 bases. V shed 5 bases and J 2 bases; nucleotides not matched to a gene: 6. The CDR3 extends over 15 amino acids. CDR1 is ENHRY, CDR2 SYGVKD, per germline. This CDR3 is CAISSQAGGTYEQYF. In DNA form, the CDR3 reads TGTGCCATCAGTTCCCAAGCGGGAGGGACCTACGAGCAGTACTTC.

The chain couples TRBV28 to TRBJ2-2; 13 nucleotides line up with TRBD2. With 8 bases clipped from V and 1 base from J, the junction kept 10 bases outside the gene matches. This CDR3 region has 18 residues. The germline V gene encodes CDR1 MDHEN and CDR2 SYDVKM. The CDR3 here is CASLGAGLAGMNTGELFF. As DNA, the CDR3 is TGTGCCAGCCTAGGGGCGGGACTAGCGGGGATGAACACCGGGGAGCTGTTTTTT. The entire variable domain, with the rest obtained from reference TRBV28 and TRBJ2-2, is as follows: DVKVTQSSRYLVKRTGEKVFLECVQDMDHENMFWYRQDPGLGLRLIYFSYDVKMKEKGDIPEGYSVSREKKERFSLILESASTNQTSMYLCASLGAGLAGMNTGELFFGEGSRLTVL.

The V gene is TRBV6-5, the J gene TRBJ1-2; a possible D gene is TRBD1 (6 bases). V lost 4 bases and J lost 5, with 17 bases in between. The CDR3 contains 15 residues. Germline loops: CDR1 MNHEY, CDR2 SVGAGI. CDR3 in amino acids: CASSSPSTGPYGYTF. The CDR3 bases are TGTGCCAGCAGTTCCCCATCGACAGGCCCTTATGGCTACACCTTC.

The rearrangement links TRBV28 to TRBJ2-3, with 7 bases that match TRBD2. The CDR3 is made up of 13 amino acids. V lost 10 bases, J lost 1 base, and 5 bases stayed unmatched. The germline V gene has CDR1 MDHEN and CDR2 SYDVKM. The CDR3 reads CAIKRDGTDTQYF. The CDR3 DNA sequence: TGTGCCATCAAGCGGGATGGCACAGATACGCAGTATTTT. The full variable domain, rest sourced from reference TRBV28 and TRBJ2-3, is DVKVTQSSRYLVKRTGEKVFLECVQDMDHENMFWYRQDPGLGLRLIYFSYDVKMKEKGDIPEGYSVSREKKERFSLILESASTNQTSMYLCAIKRDGTDTQYFGPGTRLTVL.

The V call is TRBV5-1, the J call TRBJ2-3, with 11 bases identical to TRBD2. V lost 3 bases to trimming and J lost 6 bases; unmatched junction nucleotides: 15. This CDR3 has 18 residues. Germline values: CDR1 SGHRS, CDR2 YFSETQ. The CDR3 DNA is TGCGCCAGCAGCTCCAGGACTAGCGGGCGGACTCTCGGCGATACGCAGTATTTT. This encodes CASSSRTSGRTLGDTQYF.

The chain uses TRBV3-1 (or the pseudogene TRBV3-2) and TRBJ1-2; D gene ambiguous. Looked up from germline, CDR1 is LGHDT and CDR2 is YNNKEL (reference sequence). The CDR3 has 14 residues. Trimming removed 4 bases from V and 4 bases from J, with 13 bases in between. CDR3 region: CASSRITSGYGYTF. The CDR3 DNA sequence: TGTGCCAGCAGCCGGATTACCTCAGGCTATGGCTACACCTTC.

The CDR3 reads CASSLFGGNGLNEQFF. CDR3 bases: TGTGCCAGCAGCTTGTTTGGAGGGAATGGGCTCAATGAGCAGTTCTTC. The gene calls are TRBV5-5 and TRBJ2-1; D possibly corresponds to TRBD2 (6 bases). Per germline, CDR1 SGHKS and CDR2 YYEKEE (reference sequence). Trimming removed 1 base at V and 6 bases at J, with 17 bases between. The CDR3 sequence is 16 residues long.

V gene TRBV19 combines with J gene TRBJ1-5; D is possibly TRBD1 (5 bases). The CDR3 is made up of 15 amino acids. Germline V gene sequence: CDR1 LNHDA, CDR2 SQIVND (reference sequence). The V and J ends lost 5 bases and 2 bases respectively, with 13 bases between them. The CDR3 spells CASSPRQGGNQPQHF. In DNA form, the CDR3 reads TGTGCCAGTAGTCCTAGGCAGGGCGGCAATCAGCCCCAGCATTTT.

Concerning this clone itself: Other DNA sequences in the sample encode the same CDR3. V gene TRBV24-1 combines with J gene TRBJ2-1; D perhaps matches TRBD2 (6 bases). Germline-derived CDR1 and CDR2 are KGHDR and SFDVKD. V was trimmed by 5 bases and J by 2 bases, leaving 6 bases between them. The CDR3 has 13 amino acids. CDR3 amino acids: CATSGGAYNEQFF. The CDR3 region has the DNA TGTGCCACCAGTGGCGGGGCCTACAATGAGCAGTTCTTC.

This clone appeared once. The V and J genes are TRBV12-5 and TRBJ2-2; D is uncertain. Trimming removed 1 base at V and 4 bases at J, with 7 bases between. This CDR3 comprises 14 residues. Germline values: CDR1 LGHNT, CDR2 FRNRAP. The CDR3 nucleotides are TGTGCTAGTGGTTTGGGACAACTCACCGGGGAGCTGTTTTTT. Protein: CASGLGQLTGELFF.

This clone appeared once. The rearrangement joins TRBV5-6 to TRBJ2-3, with 11 bases fitting TRBD2. Germline V gene data show CDR1 as SGHDT and CDR2 as YYEEEE. CDR3 length: 19 residues. Losses at the gene ends were 0 bases for V and 1 base for J; bases not matched to a gene: 10. The CDR3 DNA reads TGTGCCAGCAGCTTGGAGTGGCGGCTAGCGGGGGGCCGCACAGATACGCAGTATTTT. Translation: CASSLEWRLAGGRTDTQYF.

The chain employs TRBV11-2 and TRBJ1-2; 11 nucleotides align to TRBD1. Germline CDR1 and CDR2: SGHAT and FQNNGV. With 8 bases clipped from V and 5 bases from J, the junction kept 7 bases outside the gene matches. CDR3 length: 14 residues. The CDR3 sequence: CASRRTGGAYGYTF. CDR3 DNA: TGTGCCAGCCGCCGGACAGGGGGCGCGTATGGCTACACCTTC.

The rearrangement joins TRBV2 to TRBJ2-7, with D maybe TRBD1 (6 bases). Deletions cut 7 bases from V and 4 bases from J, with 14 bases between. CDR1 and CDR2 (germline): SNHLY, FYNNEI. CDR3 length: 13 amino acids. The CDR3 reads CASNSPGAYEQYF. CDR3 sequence (DNA): TGTGCCAGCAACAGCCCAGGGGCGTACGAGCAGTACTTC.

This clone occurred a few times. The chain joins TRBV6-2 or TRBV6-3 to TRBJ2-5; D gene unclear. V was shortened by 5 bases and J by 4 bases, with 11 bases between the two germline ends. CDR1 is MNHEY and CDR2 is SVGEGT in the germline V gene. CDR3 length: 13 residues. The CDR3 loop reads CASSLSGRETQYF. The DNA of the CDR3 is TGTGCCAGCAGTCTCTCGGGTCGAGAGACCCAGTACTTC.

This clone was seen many times. The chain is built from TRBV18 and TRBJ2-1, with D perhaps TRBD2 (5 bases). The V end was cut by 7 bases, the J end by 1 base, with 14 bases between. Germline-derived CDR1 and CDR2 are KGHSH and LQKENI. The CDR3 spans 15 residues. This chain's CDR3 is CASFEGARSYNEQFF. DNA for the CDR3: TGTGCCAGCTTTGAGGGAGCCCGTTCCTACAATGAGCAGTTCTTC.